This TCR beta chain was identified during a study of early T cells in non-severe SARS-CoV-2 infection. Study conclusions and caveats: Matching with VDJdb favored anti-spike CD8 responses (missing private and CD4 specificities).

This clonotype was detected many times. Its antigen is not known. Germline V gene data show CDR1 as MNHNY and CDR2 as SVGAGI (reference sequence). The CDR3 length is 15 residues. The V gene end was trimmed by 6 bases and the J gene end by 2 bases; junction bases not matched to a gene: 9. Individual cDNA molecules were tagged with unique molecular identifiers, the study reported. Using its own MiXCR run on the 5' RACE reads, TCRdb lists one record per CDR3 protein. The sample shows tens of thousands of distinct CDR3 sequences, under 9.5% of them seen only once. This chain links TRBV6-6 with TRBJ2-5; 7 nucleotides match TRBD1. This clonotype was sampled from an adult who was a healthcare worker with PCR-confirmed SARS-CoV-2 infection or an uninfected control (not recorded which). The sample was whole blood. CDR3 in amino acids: CASRDGDRLQETQYF. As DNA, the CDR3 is TGTGCCAGCAGAGACGGGGACAGACTACAAGAGACCCAGTACTTC.